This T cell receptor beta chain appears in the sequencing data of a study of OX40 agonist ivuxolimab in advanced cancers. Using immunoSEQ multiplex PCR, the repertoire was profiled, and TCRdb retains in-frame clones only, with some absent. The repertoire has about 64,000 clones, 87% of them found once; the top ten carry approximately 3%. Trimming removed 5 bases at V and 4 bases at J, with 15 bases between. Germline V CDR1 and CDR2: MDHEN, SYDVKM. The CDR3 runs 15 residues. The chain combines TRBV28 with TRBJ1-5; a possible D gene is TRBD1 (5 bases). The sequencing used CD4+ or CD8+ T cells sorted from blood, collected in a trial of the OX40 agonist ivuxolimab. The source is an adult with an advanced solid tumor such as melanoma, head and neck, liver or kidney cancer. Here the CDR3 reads CASSGLKDTNQPQHF. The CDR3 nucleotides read TGTGCCAGCAGTGGCCTTAAGGACACTAATCAGCCCCAGCATTTT.